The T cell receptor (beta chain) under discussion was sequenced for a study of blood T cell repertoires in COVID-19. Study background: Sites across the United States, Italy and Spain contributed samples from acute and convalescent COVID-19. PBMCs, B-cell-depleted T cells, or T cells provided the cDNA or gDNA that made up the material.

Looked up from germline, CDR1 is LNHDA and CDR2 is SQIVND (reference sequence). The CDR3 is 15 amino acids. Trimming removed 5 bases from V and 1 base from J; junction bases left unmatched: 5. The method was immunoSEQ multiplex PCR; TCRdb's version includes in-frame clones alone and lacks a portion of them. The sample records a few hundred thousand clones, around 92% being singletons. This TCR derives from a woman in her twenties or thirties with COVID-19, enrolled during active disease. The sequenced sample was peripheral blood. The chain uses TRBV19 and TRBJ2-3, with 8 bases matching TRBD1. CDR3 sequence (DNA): TGTGCCAGTAGTTTGCCGACAGGGGGCACAGATACGCAGTATTTT. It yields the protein CASSLPTGGTDTQYF.